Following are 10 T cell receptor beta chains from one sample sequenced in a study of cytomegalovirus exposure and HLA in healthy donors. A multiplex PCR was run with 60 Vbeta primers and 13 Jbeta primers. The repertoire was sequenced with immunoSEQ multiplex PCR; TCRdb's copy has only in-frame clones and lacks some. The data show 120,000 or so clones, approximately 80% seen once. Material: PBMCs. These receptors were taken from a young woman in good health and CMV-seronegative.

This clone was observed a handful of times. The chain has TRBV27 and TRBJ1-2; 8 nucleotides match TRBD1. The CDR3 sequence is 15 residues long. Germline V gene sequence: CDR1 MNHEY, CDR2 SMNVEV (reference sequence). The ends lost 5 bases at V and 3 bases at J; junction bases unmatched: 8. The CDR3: CASSQQGVLYYGYTF. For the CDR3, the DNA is TGTGCCAGCAGTCAACAGGGGGTCCTTTACTATGGCTACACCTTC.

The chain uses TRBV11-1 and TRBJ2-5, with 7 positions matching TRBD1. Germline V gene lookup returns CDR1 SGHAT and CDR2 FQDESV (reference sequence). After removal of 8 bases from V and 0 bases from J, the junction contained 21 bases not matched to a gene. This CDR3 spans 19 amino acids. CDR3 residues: CASSKVRQGKTKYQETQYF. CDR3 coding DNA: TGTGCCAGCTCCAAGGTCAGACAGGGAAAAACCAAGTACCAAGAGACCCAGTACTTC.

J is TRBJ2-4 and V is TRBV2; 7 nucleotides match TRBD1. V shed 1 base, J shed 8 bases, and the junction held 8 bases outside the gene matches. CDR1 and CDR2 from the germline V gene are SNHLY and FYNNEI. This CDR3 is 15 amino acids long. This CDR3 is CASSEERTGFHIQYF. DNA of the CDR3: TGTGCCAGCAGTGAAGAACGGACAGGTTTTCACATTCAGTACTTC.

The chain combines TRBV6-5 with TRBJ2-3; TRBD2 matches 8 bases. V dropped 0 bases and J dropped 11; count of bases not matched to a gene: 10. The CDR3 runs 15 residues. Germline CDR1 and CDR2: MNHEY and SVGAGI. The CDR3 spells CASSYSGGVGRGQYF. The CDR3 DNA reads TGTGCCAGCAGTTACTCCGGGGGGGTAGGCAGGGGGCAGTATTTT.

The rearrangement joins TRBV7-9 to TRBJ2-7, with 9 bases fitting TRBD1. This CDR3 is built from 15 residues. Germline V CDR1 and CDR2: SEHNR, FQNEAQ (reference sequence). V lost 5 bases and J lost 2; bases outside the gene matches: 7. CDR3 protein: CASSPPTGGPYEQYF. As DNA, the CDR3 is TGTGCCAGCAGCCCGCCGACAGGGGGTCCCTACGAGCAGTACTTC.

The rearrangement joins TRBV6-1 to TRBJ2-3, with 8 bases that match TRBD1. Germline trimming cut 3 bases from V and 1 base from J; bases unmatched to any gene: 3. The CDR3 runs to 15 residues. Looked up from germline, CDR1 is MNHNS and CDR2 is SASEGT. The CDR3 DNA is TGTGCCAGCAGTGAGGACAGGGTCCGCACAGATACGCAGTATTTT. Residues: CASSEDRVRTDTQYF.

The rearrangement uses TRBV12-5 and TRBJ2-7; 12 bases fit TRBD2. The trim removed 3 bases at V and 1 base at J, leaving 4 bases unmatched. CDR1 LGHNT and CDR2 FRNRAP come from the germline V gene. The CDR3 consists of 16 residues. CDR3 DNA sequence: TGTGCTAGTGGTTTCGTAACTAGCGGGGGGTCCTACGAGCAGTACTTC. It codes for CASGFVTSGGSYEQYF.

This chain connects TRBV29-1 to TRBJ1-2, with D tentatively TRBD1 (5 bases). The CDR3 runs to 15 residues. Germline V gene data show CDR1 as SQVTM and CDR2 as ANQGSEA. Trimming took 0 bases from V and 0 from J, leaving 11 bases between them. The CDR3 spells CSVEDQGNSNYGYTF. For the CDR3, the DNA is TGCAGCGTTGAAGACCAGGGTAATTCTAACTATGGCTACACCTTC.

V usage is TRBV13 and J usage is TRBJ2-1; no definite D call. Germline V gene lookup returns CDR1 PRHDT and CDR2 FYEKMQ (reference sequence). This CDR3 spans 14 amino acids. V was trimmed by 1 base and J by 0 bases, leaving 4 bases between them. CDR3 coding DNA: TGTGCCAGCAGCTTAGCGAGCTCCTACAATGAGCAGTTCTTC. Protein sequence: CASSLASSYNEQFF. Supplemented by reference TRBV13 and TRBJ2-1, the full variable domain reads AAGVIQSPRHLIKEKRETATLKCYPIPRHDTVYWYQQGPGQDPQFLISFYEKMQSDKGSIPDRFSAQQFSDYHSELNMSSLELGDSALYFCASSLASSYNEQFFGPGTRLTVL.

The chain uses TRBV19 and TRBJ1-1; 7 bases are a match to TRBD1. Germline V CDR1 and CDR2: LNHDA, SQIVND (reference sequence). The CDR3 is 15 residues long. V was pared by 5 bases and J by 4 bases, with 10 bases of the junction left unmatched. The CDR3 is CASSDPTGLGTEAFF. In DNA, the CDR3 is TGTGCCAGTAGTGACCCGACAGGGCTGGGCACTGAAGCTTTCTTT.